This T cell receptor beta chain was retrieved from a study of Tregs in tolerant kidney transplant recipients. Study-wide background: Antibodies separated recipient from donor cells. Study-level results: Findings come from small patient numbers and require larger validation. Tregs expanded with activated donor B cells seemed most donor-specific.

Worth noting for this clone: What it recognizes is unknown.

Data came from immunoSEQ multiplex PCR; TCRdb stores just in-frame clones and leaves some out. The sample lists approximately 30,000 clones; about four fifths were seen once. The clonotype comes from a human donor in good health. The sample comprised Tregs from blood cultured with allogeneic cells.

CDR3 bases: TGCGCCAGCAGCCAAGACCACAGGGGAAGGTATGGCTACACCTTC. This encodes CASSQDHRGRYGYTF. The J gene is TRBJ1-2, the V gene TRBV4-1, with 7 positions matching TRBD1. Germline V lookup: CDR1 MGHRA, CDR2 YSYEKL. With V trimmed by 0 bases and J by 5 bases, 6 bases remained unmatched. The CDR3 extends over 15 amino acids.